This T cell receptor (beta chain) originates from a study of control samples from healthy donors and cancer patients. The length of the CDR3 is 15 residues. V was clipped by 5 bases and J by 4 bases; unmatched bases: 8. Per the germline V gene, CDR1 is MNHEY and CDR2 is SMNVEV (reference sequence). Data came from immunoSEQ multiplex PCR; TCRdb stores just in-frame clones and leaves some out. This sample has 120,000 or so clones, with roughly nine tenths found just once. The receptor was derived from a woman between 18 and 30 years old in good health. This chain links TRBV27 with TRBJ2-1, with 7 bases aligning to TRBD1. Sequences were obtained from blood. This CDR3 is CASSIPGTVYNEQFF. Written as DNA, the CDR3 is TGTGCCAGCAGTATACCCGGGACAGTTTACAATGAGCAGTTCTTC.